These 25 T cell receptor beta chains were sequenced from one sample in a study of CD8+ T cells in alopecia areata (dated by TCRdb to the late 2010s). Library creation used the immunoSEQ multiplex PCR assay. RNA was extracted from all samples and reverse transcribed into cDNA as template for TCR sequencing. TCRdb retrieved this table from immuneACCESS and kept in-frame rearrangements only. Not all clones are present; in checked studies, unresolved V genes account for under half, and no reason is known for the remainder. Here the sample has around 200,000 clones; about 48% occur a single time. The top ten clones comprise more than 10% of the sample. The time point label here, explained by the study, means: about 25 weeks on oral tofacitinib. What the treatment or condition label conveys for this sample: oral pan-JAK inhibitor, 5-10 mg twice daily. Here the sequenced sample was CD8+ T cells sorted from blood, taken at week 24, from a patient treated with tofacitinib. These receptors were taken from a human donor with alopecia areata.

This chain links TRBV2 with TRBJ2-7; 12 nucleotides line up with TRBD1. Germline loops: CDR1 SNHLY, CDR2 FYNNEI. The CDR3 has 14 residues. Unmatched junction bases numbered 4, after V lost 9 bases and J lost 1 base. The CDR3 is CASAGQGASYEQYF. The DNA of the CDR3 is TGTGCCAGTGCGGGACAGGGGGCTTCCTACGAGCAGTACTTC.

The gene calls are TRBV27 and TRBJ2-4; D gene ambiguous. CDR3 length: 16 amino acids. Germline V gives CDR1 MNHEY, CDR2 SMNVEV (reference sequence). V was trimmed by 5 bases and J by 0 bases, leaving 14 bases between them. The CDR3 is CASSPGPALAKNIQYF. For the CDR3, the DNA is TGTGCCAGCAGTCCAGGACCAGCCTTAGCCAAAAACATTCAGTACTTC.

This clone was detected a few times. CDR3 residues: CASSPGLRPDTQYF. CDR3 nucleotides: TGTGCCAGCAGCCCCGGACTCAGACCAGATACGCAGTATTTT. This chain uses TRBV13 with TRBJ2-3, with D possibly matching TRBD2 (5 bases). Trimming took off 5 bases at V and 4 bases at J, with 13 bases between the two ends. Per the germline V gene, CDR1 is PRHDT and CDR2 is FYEKMQ (reference sequence). The CDR3 is 14 residues long.

In DNA form, the CDR3 reads TGTGCCTGGACCCCGGTGTGGCAGGACTACGAGCAGTACTTC. Protein product: CAWTPVWQDYEQYF. The chain couples TRBV30 to TRBJ2-7; no definite D call. The germline V and J ends were trimmed by 4 bases and 3 bases, with 16 bases remaining between them. Germline V lookup: CDR1 GTSNPN, CDR2 SVGIG (reference sequence). The CDR3 spans 14 residues.

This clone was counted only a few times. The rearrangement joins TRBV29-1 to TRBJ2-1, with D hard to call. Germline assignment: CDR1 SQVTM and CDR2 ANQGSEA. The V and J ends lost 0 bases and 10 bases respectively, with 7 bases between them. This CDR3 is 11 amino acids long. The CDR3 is CSVEDSGEQFF. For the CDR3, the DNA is TGCAGCGTTGAAGACAGTGGGGAGCAGTTCTTC.

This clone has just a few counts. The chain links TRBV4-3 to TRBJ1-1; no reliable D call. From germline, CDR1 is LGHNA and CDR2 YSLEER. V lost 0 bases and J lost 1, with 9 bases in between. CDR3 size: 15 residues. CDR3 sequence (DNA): TGCGCCAGCAGCCAAGATAGGAAGGGGAACACTGAAGCTTTCTTT. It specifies CASSQDRKGNTEAFF.

The CDR3 DNA is TGTGCCAGCAGTTTTGGCGCAGATACGCAGTATTTT. Translating gives CASSFGADTQYF. This chain joins TRBV27 and TRBJ2-3; D uncertain. This CDR3 is 12 amino acids long. Germline V gene sequence: CDR1 MNHEY, CDR2 SMNVEV (reference sequence). V was trimmed by 3 bases and J by 4 bases, leaving 5 bases between them.

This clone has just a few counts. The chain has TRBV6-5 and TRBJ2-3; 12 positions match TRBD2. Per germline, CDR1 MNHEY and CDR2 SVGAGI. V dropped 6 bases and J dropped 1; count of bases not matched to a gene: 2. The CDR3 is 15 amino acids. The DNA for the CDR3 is TGTGCCAGCAGGAGACTAGCGGGGGGCACAGATACGCAGTATTTT. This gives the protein CASRRLAGGTDTQYF.

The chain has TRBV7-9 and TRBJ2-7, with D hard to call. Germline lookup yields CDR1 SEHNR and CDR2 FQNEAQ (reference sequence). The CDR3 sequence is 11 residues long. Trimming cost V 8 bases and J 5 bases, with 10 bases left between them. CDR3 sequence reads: CASAGRDEQYF. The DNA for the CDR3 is TGTGCCAGCGCAGGTAGGGACGAGCAGTACTTC.

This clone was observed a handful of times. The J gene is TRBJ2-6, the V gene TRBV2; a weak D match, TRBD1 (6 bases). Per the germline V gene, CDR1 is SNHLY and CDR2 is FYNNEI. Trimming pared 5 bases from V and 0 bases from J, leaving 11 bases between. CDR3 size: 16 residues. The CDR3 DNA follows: TGTGCCAGCAGTCCCAGGGGTACCTCTGGGGCCAACGTCCTGACTTTC. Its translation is CASSPRGTSGANVLTF. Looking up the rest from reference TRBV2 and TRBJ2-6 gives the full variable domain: EPEVTQTPSHQVTQMGQEVILRCVPISNHLYFYWYRQILGQKVEFLVSFYNNEISEKSEIFDDQFSVERPDGSNFTLKIRSTKLEDSAMYFCASSPRGTSGANVLTFGAGSRLTVL.

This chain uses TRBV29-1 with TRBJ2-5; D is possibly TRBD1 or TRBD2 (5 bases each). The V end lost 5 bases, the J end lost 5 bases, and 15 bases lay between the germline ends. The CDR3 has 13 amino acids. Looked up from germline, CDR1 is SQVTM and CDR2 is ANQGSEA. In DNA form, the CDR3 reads TGCAGCGTTCCGGGGCAGCGGAGGGAGACCCAGTACTTC. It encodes CSVPGQRRETQYF.

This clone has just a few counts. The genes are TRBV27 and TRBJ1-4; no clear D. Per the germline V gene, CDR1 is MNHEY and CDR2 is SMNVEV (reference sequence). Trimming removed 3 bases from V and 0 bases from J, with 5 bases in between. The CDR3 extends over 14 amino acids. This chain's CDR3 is CASSFSSTNEKLFF. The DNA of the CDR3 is TGTGCCAGCAGTTTCAGTTCAACTAATGAAAAACTGTTTTTT.

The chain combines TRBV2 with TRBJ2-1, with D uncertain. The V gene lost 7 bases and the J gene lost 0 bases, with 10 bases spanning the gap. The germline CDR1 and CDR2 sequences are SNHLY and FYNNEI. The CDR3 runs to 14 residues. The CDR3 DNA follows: TGTGCCAGCATTGTAGACGACTCCTACAATGAGCAGTTCTTC. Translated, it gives CASIVDDSYNEQFF.

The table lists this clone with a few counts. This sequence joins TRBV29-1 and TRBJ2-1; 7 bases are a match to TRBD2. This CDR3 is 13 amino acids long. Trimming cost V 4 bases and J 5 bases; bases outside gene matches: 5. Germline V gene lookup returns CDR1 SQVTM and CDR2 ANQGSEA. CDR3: CSVGGGGNNEQFF. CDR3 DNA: TGCAGCGTTGGGGGCGGGGGTAACAATGAGCAGTTCTTC.

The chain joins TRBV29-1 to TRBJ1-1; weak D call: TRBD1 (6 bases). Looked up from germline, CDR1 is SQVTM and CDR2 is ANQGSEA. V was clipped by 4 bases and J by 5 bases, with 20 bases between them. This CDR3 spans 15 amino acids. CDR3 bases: TGCAGCGTTGGGGGGGGCGAGACCCTGGGGACTGAAGCTTTCTTT. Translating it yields CSVGGGETLGTEAFF. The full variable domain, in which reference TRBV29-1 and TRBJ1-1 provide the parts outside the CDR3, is SAVISQKPSRDICQRGTSLTIQCQVDSQVTMMFWYRQQPGQSLTLIATANQGSEATYESGFVIDKFPISRPNLTFSTLTVSNMSPEDSSIYLCSVGGGETLGTEAFFGQGTRLTVV.

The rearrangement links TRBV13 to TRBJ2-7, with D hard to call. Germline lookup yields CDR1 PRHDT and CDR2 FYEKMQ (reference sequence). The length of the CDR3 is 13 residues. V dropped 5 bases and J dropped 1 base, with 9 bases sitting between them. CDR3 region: CASSPSVSYEQYF. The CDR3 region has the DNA TGTGCCAGCAGCCCAAGCGTTTCCTACGAGCAGTACTTC.

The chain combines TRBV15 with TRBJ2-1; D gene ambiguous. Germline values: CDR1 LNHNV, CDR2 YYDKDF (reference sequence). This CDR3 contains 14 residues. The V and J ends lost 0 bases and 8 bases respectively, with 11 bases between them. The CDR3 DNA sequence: TGTGCCACCAGCAGAGATTTTCAGGTACATGAGCAGTTCTTC. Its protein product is CATSRDFQVHEQFF.

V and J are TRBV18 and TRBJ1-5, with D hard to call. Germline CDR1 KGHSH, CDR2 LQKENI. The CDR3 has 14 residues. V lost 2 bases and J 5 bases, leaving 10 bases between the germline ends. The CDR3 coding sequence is TGTGCCAGCTCACCAGATGGAGGCTATCAGCCCCAGCATTTT. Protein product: CASSPDGGYQPQHF. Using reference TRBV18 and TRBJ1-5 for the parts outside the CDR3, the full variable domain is NAGVMQNPRHLVRRRGQEARLRCSPMKGHSHVYWYRQLPEEGLKFMVYLQKENIIDESGMPKERFSAEFPKEGPSILRIQQVVRGDSAAYFCASSPDGGYQPQHFGDGTRLSIL.

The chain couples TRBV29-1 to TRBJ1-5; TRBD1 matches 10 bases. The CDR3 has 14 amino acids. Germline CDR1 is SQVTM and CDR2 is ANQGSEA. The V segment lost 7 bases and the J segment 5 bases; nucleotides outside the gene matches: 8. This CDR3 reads CSAKGTGEDQPQHF. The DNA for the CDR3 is TGCAGCGCCAAGGGGACAGGGGAGGATCAGCCCCAGCATTTT.

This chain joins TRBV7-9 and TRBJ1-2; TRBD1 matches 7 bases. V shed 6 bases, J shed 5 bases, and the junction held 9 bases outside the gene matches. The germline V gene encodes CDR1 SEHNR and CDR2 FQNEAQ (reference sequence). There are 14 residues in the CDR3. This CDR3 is CASSNMNRGYGYTF. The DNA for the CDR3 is TGTGCCAGCAGTAATATGAACAGGGGTTATGGCTACACCTTC. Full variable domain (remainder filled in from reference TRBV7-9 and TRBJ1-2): DTGVSQNPRHKITKRGQNVTFRCDPISEHNRLYWYRQTLGQGPEFLTYFQNEAQLEKSRLLSDRFSAERPKGSFSTLEIQRTEQGDSAMYLCASSNMNRGYGYTFGSGTRLTVV.

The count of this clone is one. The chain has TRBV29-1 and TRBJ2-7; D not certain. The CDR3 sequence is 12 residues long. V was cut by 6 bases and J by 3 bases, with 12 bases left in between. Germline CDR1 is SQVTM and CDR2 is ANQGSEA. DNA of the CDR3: TGCAGCGTAAAGACTCGCAACTACGAGCAGTACTTC. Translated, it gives CSVKTRNYEQYF.

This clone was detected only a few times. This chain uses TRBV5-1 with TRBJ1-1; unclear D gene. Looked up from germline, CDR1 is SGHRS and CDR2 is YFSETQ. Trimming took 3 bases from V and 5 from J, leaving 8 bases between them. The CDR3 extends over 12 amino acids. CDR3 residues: CASSWTGTEAFF. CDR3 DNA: TGCGCCAGCAGCTGGACCGGGACTGAAGCTTTCTTT.

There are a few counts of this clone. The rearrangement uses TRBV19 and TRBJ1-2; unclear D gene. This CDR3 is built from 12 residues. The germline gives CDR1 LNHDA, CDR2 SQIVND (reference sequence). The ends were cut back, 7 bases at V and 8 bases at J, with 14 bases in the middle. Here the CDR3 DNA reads TGTGCCAGTAACGGAGAGGTTGAAGGCTACACCTTC. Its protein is CASNGEVEGYTF.

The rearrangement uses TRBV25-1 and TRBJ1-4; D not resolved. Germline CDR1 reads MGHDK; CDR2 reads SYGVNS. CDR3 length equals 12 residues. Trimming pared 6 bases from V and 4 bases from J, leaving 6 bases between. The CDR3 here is CASRRSNEKLFF. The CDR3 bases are TGTGCCAGCAGGCGGAGTAATGAAAAACTGTTTTTT.

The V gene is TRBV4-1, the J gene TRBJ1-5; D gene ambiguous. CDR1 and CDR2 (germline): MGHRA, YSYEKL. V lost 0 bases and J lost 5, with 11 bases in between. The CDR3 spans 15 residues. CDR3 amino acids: CASSQEGSYYQPQHF. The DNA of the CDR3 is TGCGCCAGCAGCCAAGAGGGCAGCTACTATCAGCCCCAGCATTTT.